Presented here are 11 T cell receptor beta chains from one specimen sequenced in a study of shared clonotypes between healthy human individuals. Clones were sequenced by immunoSEQ multiplex PCR, and TCRdb holds only the in-frame ones, with some missing. This table has approximately 1,000,000 clones, more than 75% appearing once. The material sequenced was memory CD4+ T cells from PBMCs. Subset: CD45RA-negative fraction. Receptor source: a man aged 18 to 35 in good health. Some clones in this sample may be carry-over from other donors' samples.

The rearrangement joins TRBV6-6 to TRBJ2-1; D possibly corresponds to TRBD2 (6 bases). The V gene lost 0 bases and the J gene lost 6 bases, with 9 bases spanning the gap. Per germline, CDR1 MNHNY and CDR2 SVGAGI (reference sequence). The CDR3 is 14 residues long. This CDR3 is CASSYSPEGNEQFF. DNA for the CDR3: TGTGCCAGCAGTTACTCGCCGGAGGGCAATGAGCAGTTCTTC.

The chain joins TRBV15 to TRBJ2-3, with 10 bases lining up with TRBD1. CDR3 length: 15 amino acids. Germline-derived CDR1 and CDR2 are LNHNV and YYDKDF (reference sequence). Unmatched junction bases numbered 6, after V lost 6 bases and J lost 3 bases. CDR3 sequence (DNA): TGTGCCACCAGGAGGGGACAGGGGACTACAGATACGCAGTATTTT. The encoded protein is CATRRGQGTTDTQYF. The full variable domain, completed using reference TRBV15 and TRBJ2-3, is DAMVIQNPRYQVTQFGKPVTLSCSQTLNHNVMYWYQQKSSQAPKLLFHYYDKDFNNEADTPDNFQSRRPNTSFCFLDIRSPGLGDTAMYLCATRRGQGTTDTQYFGPGTRLTVL.

V usage is TRBV9 and J usage is TRBJ2-5; TRBD1 agrees at 11 bases. With 3 bases clipped from V and 1 base from J, the junction kept 5 bases outside the gene matches. Germline-derived CDR1 and CDR2 are SGDLS and YYNGEE. This CDR3 is built from 16 residues. The CDR3 spells CASSARTGGRQETQYF. CDR3 nucleotides: TGTGCCAGCAGCGCCCGGACAGGGGGCCGCCAAGAGACCCAGTACTTC.

This clone appeared a few times. This sequence joins TRBV11-2 and TRBJ2-2, with TRBD1 matching 10 bases. Trimming cost V 5 bases and J 5 bases; bases outside gene matches: 14. CDR3 size: 18 residues. Germline-derived CDR1 and CDR2 are SGHAT and FQNNGV. CDR3 amino acids: CASSPGTGAHFRTGELFF. Here the CDR3 DNA reads TGTGCCAGCAGCCCCGGGACAGGGGCCCACTTCCGTACCGGGGAGCTGTTTTTT.

V usage is TRBV7-3 and J usage is TRBJ1-1, with D perhaps TRBD1 (5 bases). Trimming pared 2 bases from V and 4 bases from J, leaving 11 bases between. Germline CDR1 is SGHTA and CDR2 is FQGTGA. The CDR3 extends over 14 amino acids. DNA of the CDR3: TGTGCCAGCAGCTTAGGGTCGGGGGTCACTGAAGCTTTCTTT. Translated: CASSLGSGVTEAFF.

This clone was counted only a few times. Within the sample, other DNA sequences also encode this same CDR3. The chain recombines TRBV28 with TRBJ1-5; D gene ambiguous. The germline V gene encodes CDR1 MDHEN and CDR2 SYDVKM. The CDR3 runs to 13 residues. V gave up 5 bases and J gave up 4 bases, with 9 bases separating them. CDR3 in DNA: TGTGCCAGCAGTCCCGTCGGGAATCAGCCCCAGCATTTT. Residues: CASSPVGNQPQHF.

This rearrangement joins TRBV5-1 to TRBJ1-1; 10 bases match TRBD1. The germline V gene encodes CDR1 SGHRS and CDR2 YFSETQ. The V gene end was trimmed by 2 bases and the J gene end by 4 bases; junction bases not matched to a gene: 11. The CDR3 is 17 amino acids. CDR3 protein: CASSLGPGTGVTTEAFF. In nucleotides, the CDR3 is TGCGCCAGCAGCTTAGGTCCCGGGACAGGGGTGACCACTGAAGCTTTCTTT.

The chain links TRBV6-1 to TRBJ1-1; a possible D gene is TRBD1 (6 bases). The germline CDR1 and CDR2 sequences are MNHNS and SASEGT. The V gene lost 2 bases and the J gene lost 4 bases, with 11 bases spanning the gap. The CDR3 is 14 amino acids. For the CDR3, the DNA is TGTGCCAGCAGTGAATGGGGGCAGGGCACTGAAGCTTTCTTT. Its translation: CASSEWGQGTEAFF.

The V and J genes are TRBV29-1 and TRBJ2-7; 7 bases line up with TRBD2. The CDR3 contains 12 residues. V trimming: 5 bases; J trimming: 2 bases; junction bases outside the gene matches: 3. Germline CDR1 SQVTM, CDR2 ANQGSEA. CDR3 amino acids: CSVTGRAYEQYF. In DNA form, the CDR3 reads TGCAGCGTTACGGGGAGGGCCTACGAGCAGTACTTC.

The table lists this clone with a few counts. The chain has TRBV6-5 and TRBJ1-2; D unresolved. The V and J ends lost 6 bases and 2 bases respectively, with 10 bases between them. CDR1 and CDR2 (germline): MNHEY, SVGAGI. The CDR3 spans 13 residues. The DNA of the CDR3 is TGTGCCAGCAGCCGTTCCCAGAACTATGGCTACACCTTC. Amino acid sequence: CASSRSQNYGYTF.

This clone appeared once. The chain joins TRBV28 to TRBJ2-7, with D maybe TRBD1 (5 bases). Germline V CDR1 and CDR2: MDHEN, SYDVKM. The germline V and J ends were trimmed by 2 bases and 12 bases, with 17 bases remaining between them. The CDR3 runs 13 residues. DNA of the CDR3: TGTGCCAGCAGTTTACGGGCTCGACAGCCACTGTACTTC. It is translated as CASSLRARQPLYF. Using reference TRBV28 and TRBJ2-7 for the parts outside the CDR3, the full variable domain is DVKVTQSSRYLVKRTGEKVFLECVQDMDHENMFWYRQDPGLGLRLIYFSYDVKMKEKGDIPEGYSVSREKKERFSLILESASTNQTSMYLCASSLRARQPLYFGPGTRLTVT.